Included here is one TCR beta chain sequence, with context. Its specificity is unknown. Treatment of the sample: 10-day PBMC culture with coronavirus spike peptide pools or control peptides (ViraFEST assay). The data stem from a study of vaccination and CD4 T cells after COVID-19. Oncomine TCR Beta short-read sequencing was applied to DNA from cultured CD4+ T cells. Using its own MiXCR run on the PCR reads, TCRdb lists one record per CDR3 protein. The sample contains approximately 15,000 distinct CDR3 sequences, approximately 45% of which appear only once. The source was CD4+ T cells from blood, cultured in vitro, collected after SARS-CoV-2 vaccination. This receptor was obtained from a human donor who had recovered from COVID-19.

This CDR3 reads CASTGDGPEAFF. DNA of the CDR3: TGTGCCAGTACAGGTGATGGTCCTGAAGCTTTCTTT. The chain joins TRBV19 to TRBJ1-1, with unresolved D. Trimming took 7 bases from V and 6 from J, leaving 12 bases between them. The CDR3 totals 12 residues. Germline V gene sequence: CDR1 LNHDA, CDR2 SQIVND (reference sequence).